These T cell receptor beta chains were read from a single sample in a study of radiotherapy plus CTLA-4 blockade in lung cancer. Produced via immunoSEQ multiplex PCR; TCRdb's table is partial and in-frame only. Of approximately 78,000 clones listed, over 65% were seen once; the top ten hold 7.1%. This material consisted of peripheral blood, taken from a patient treated with radiotherapy plus ipilimumab. These receptors were taken from a human donor with non-small cell lung cancer who had a complete response to radiotherapy plus ipilimumab. CDR3s include the opening cysteine and the closing phenylalanine or tryptophan.

v_call: TRBV7-2
cdr3_aa: CASSRPERGLGANVLTF

v_call: TRBV9
cdr3_aa: CASSVAPTGHTEAFF

v_call: TRBV18
cdr3_aa: CASSPPAQGITEAFF

v_call: TRBV4-3
cdr3_aa: CASSQALGDQETQYF

v_call: TRBV11-3
cdr3_aa: CASSLLPSPPSEQFF

v_call: TRBV11-2
cdr3_aa: CASSQRPRGMVETQYF

v_call: TRBV5-4
cdr3_aa: CAAGVVSNQGEQYF

v_call: TRBV6-6
cdr3_aa: CASSYRGSNTEAFF

v_call: TRBV18
cdr3_aa: CASSPIAGVTYNEQFF

v_call: TRBV30
cdr3_aa: CAWSVQLARGYTF

v_call: TRBV25-1
cdr3_aa: CASSELKGFNSPLHF

v_call: TRBV5-8
cdr3_aa: CASSLPSPGTANSEQYF

v_call: TRBV11-3
cdr3_aa: CASSLSDWLAGTQAQYF

v_call: TRBV5-4
cdr3_aa: CARGRDGGTEAFF

v_call: TRBV6-6
cdr3_aa: CASRTDTQYF

v_call: TRBV19
cdr3_aa: CASTADRWGNTIYF

v_call: TRBV9
cdr3_aa: CASSRSNEQFF